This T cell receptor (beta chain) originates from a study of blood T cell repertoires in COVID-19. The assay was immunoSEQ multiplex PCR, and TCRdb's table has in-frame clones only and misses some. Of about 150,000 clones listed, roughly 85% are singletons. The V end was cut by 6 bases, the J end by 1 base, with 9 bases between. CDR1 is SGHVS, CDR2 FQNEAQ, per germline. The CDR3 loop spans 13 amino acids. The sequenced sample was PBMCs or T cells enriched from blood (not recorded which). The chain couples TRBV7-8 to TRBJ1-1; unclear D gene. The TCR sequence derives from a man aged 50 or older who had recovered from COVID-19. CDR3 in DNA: TGTGCCAGCAGTTACGGCGGGAACACTGAAGCTTTCTTT. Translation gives CASSYGGNTEAFF.